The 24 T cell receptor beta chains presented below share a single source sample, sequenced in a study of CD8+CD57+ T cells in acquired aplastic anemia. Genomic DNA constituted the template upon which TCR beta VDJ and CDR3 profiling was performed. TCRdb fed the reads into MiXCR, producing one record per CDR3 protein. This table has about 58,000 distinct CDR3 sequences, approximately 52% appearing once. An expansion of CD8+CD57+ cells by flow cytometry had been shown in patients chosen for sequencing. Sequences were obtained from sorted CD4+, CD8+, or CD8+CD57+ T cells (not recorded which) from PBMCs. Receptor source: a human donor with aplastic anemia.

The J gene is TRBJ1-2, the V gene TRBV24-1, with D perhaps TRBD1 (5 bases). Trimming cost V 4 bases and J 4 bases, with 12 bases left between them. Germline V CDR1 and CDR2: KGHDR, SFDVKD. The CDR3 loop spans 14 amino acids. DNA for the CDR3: TGTGCCACCAGTGACGGGACGTCGAGCTATGGCTACACCTTC. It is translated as CATSDGTSSYGYTF.

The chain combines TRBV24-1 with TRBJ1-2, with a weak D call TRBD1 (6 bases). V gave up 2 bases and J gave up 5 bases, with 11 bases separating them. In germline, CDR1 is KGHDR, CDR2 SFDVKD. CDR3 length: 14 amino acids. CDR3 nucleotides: TGTGCCACCAGTGATTACAGACAGGCGTATGGCTACACCTTC. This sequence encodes CATSDYRQAYGYTF.

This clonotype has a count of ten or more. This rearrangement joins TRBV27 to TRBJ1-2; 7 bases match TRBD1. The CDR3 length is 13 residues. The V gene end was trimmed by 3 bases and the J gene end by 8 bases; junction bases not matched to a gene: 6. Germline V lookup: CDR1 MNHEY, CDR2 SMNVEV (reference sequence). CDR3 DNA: TGTGCCAGCAGTTTTCGGGGGACAGAGGGCTACACCTTC. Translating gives CASSFRGTEGYTF.

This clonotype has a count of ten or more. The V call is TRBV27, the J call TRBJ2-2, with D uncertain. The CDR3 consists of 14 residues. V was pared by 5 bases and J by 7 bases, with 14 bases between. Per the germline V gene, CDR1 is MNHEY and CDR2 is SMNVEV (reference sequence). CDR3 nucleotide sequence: TGTGCCAGCAGTGCGGACGGCTGGGACGGGGAGCTGTTTTTT. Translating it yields CASSADGWDGELFF.

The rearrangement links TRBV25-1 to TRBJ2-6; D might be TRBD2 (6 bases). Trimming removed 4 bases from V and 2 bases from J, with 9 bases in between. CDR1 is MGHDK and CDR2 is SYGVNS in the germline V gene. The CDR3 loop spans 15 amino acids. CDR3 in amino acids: CASSGGVAGANVLTF. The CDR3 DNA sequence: TGTGCCAGCAGTGGCGGGGTGGCTGGGGCCAACGTCCTGACTTTC. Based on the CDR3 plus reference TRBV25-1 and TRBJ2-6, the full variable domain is EADIYQTPRYLVIGTGKKITLECSQTMGHDKMYWYQQDPGMELHLIHYSYGVNSTEKGDLSSESTVSRIRTEHFPLTLESARPSHTSQYLCASSGGVAGANVLTFGAGSRLTVL.

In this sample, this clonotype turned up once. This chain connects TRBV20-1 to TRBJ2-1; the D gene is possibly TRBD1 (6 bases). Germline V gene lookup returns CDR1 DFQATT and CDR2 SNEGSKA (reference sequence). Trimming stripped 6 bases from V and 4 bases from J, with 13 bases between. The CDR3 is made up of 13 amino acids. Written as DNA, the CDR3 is TGCAGTGCCCCCTTACAGGGATACAATGAGCAGTTCTTC. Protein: CSAPLQGYNEQFF.

The CDR3 reads CASSERRLAGDNEQFF. The DNA for the CDR3 is TGTGCCAGCAGTGAACGAAGGCTAGCGGGGGACAATGAGCAGTTCTTC. This chain joins TRBV2 and TRBJ2-1; 10 bases are a match to TRBD2. This CDR3 region has 16 residues. Germline trimming cut 2 bases from V and 5 bases from J; bases unmatched to any gene: 6. Germline CDR1 and CDR2: SNHLY and FYNNEI.

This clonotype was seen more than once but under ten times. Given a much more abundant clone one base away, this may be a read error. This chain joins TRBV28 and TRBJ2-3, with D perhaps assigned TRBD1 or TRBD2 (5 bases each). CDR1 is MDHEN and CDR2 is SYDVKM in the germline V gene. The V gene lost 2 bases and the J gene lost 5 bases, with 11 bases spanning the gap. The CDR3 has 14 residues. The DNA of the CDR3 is TGTGCCAGCAGTTTAATGAGTGGGGGAGATACGCAGTATTTT. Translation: CASSLMSGGDTQYF.

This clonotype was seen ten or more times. CDR3 loop: CASSSRLASEETQYF. CDR3 DNA: TGTGCCAGCAGCTCTCGACTGGCATCAGAAGAGACCCAGTACTTC. The rearrangement uses TRBV7-9 and TRBJ2-5, with no clear D. The CDR3 spans 15 residues. CDR1 and CDR2 from the germline V gene are SEHNR and FQNEAQ (reference sequence). The V end was cut by 4 bases, the J end by 3 bases, with 15 bases between.

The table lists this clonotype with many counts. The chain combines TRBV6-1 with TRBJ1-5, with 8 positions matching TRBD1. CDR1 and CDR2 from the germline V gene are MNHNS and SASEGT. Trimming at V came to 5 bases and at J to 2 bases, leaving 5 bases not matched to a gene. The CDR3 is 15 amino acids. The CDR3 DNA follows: TGTGCCAGCAGTCCTCTACAGGGGGGCAATCAGCCCCAGCATTTT. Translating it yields CASSPLQGGNQPQHF.

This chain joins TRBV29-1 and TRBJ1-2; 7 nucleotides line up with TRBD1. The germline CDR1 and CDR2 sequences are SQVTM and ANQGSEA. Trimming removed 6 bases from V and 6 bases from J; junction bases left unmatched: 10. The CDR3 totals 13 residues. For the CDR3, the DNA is TGCAGCGTCCAAGGGGGCAGTGGGAATGGCTACACCTTC. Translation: CSVQGGSGNGYTF. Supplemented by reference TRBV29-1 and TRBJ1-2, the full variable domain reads SAVISQKPSRDICQRGTSLTIQCQVDSQVTMMFWYRQQPGQSLTLIATANQGSEATYESGFVIDKFPISRPNLTFSTLTVSNMSPEDSSIYLCSVQGGSGNGYTFGSGTRLTVV.

The CDR3 coding sequence is TGTGCCAGCAGCCCCCTAGGTGAAAAACTGTTTTTT. Protein product: CASSPLGEKLFF. J is TRBJ1-4 and V is TRBV7-2; the D is unclear. Trimming took off 5 bases at V and 7 bases at J, with 8 bases between the two ends. The CDR3 spans 12 residues. Germline V gene lookup returns CDR1 SGHTA and CDR2 FQGNSA.

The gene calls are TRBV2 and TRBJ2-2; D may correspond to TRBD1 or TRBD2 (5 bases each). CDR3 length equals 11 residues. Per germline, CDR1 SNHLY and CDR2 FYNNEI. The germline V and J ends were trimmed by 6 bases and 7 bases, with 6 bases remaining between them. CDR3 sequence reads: CASRGVGELFF. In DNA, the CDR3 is TGTGCCAGCAGGGGGGTCGGGGAGCTGTTTTTT.

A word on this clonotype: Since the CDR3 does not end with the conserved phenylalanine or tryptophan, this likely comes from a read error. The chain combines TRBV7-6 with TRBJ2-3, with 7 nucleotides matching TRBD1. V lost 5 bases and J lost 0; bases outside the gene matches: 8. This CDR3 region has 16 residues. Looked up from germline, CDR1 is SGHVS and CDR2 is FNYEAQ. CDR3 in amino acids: CASSLRTGLSTDTQYL. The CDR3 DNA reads TGTGCCAGCAGCCTGCGGACAGGCCTGAGCACAGATACGCAGTATCTT.

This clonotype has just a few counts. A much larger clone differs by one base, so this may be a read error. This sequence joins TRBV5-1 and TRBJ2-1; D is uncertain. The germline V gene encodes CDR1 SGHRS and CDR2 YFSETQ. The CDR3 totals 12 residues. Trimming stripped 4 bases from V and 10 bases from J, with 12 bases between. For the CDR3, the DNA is TGCGCCAGCAGCATCCTATTCGAGGAGCAGTTCTTC. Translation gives CASSILFEEQFF.

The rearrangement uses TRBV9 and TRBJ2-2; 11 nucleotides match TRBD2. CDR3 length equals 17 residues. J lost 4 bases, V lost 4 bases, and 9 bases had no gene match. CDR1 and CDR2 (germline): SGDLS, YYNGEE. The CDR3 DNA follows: TGTGCCAGCAGCCTCTCGACTAGCGGGGTCAGCACCGGGGAGCTGTTTTTT. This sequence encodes CASSLSTSGVSTGELFF.

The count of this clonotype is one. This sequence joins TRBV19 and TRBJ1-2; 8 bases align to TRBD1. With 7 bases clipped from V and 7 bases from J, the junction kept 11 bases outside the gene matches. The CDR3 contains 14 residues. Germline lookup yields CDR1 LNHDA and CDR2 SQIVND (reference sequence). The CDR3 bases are TGTGCCAGTAACCGCAGGGGGCGAGTGGGTGGCTACACCTTC. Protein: CASNRRGRVGGYTF.

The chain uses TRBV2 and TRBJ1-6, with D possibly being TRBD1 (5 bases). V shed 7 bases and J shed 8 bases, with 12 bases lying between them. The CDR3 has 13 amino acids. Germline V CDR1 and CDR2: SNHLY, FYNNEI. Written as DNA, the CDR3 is TGTGCCAGCAACCAGGGAGGGGATTCACCCCTCCACTTT. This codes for CASNQGGDSPLHF.

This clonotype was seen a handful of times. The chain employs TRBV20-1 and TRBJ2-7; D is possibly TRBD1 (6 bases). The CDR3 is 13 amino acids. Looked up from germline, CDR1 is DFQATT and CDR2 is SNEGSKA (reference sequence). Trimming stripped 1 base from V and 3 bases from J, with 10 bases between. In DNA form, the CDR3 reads TGCAGTGCTAGAGTTGGCAGGGGCTACGAGCAGTACTTC. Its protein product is CSARVGRGYEQYF.

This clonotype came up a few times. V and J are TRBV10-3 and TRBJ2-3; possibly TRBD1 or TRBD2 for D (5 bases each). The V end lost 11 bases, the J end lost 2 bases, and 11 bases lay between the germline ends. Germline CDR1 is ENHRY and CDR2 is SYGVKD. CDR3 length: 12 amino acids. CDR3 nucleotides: TGTGCCGTCGGGACGCTCACAGATACGCAGTATTTT. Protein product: CAVGTLTDTQYF.

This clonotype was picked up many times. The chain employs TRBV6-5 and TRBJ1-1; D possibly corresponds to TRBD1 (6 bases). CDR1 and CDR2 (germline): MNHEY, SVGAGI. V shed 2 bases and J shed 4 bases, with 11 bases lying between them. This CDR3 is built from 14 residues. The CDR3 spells CASSYGQGSTEAFF. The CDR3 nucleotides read TGTGCCAGCAGTTACGGGCAGGGGAGCACTGAAGCTTTCTTT.

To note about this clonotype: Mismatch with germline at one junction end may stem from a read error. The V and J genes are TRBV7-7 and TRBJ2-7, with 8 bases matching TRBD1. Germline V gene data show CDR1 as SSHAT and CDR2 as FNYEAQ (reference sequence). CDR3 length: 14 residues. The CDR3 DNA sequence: TGTGCTAGCAGCATAAGGGGACAGGTTGACGAGCAGTACTTC. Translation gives CASSIRGQVDEQYF.

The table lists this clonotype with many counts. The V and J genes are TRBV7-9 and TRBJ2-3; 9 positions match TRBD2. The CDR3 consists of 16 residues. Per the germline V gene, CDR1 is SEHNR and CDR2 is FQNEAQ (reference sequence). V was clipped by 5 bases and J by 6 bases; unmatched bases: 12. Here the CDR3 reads CASSRTSEAPKDTQYF. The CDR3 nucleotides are TGTGCCAGCAGCCGGACTAGCGAGGCTCCAAAGGATACGCAGTATTTT.

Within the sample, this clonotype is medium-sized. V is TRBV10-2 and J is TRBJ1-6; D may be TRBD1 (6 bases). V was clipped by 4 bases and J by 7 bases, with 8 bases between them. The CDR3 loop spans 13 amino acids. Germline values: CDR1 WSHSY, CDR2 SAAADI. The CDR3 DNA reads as TGCGCCAGCAGTGCAGGGGACAATTCACCCCTCCACTTT. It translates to CASSAGDNSPLHF.